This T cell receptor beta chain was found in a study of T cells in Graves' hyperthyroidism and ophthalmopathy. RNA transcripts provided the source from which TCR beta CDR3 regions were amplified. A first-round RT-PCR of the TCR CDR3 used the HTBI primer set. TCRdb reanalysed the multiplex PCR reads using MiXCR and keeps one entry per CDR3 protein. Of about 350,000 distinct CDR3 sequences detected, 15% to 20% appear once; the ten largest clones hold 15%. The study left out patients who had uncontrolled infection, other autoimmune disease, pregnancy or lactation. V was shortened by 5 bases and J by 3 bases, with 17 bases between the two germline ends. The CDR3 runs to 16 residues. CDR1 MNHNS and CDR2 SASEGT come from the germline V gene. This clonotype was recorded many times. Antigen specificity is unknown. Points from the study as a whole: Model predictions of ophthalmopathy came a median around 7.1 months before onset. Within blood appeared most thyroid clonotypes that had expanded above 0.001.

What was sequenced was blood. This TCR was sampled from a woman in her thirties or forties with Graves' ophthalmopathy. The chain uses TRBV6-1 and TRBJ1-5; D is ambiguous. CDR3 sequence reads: CASSPYSDGFNQPQHF. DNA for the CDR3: TGTGCCAGCAGTCCTTACTCGGACGGGTTCAATCAGCCCCAGCATTTT.